This TCR beta chain is drawn from a study of cytomegalovirus exposure and HLA in healthy donors. Background on the study: The same platform was used for the 130 or so validation repertoires as for the approximately 730 first-cohort repertoires, as reported in a later analysis.

Produced via immunoSEQ multiplex PCR; TCRdb's table is partial and in-frame only. Among more than 55,000 clones listed, roughly 87% were seen once. This CDR3 has 15 amino acids. Trimming took 0 bases from V and 6 from J; bases not matched to a gene: 2. Germline V gene lookup returns CDR1 SGHNT and CDR2 YYREEE (reference sequence). Study conclusions and caveats: Confirmation in vitro established that a few CMV-associated chains were specific for CMV antigens. Many donors shared some public TCRs, even though most TCR sequences were rare. One later analysis, an examination of the 100 to 150 validation repertoires, found that first-cohort TCR clusters tended to co-occur in them.

In the case of this clone: The antigen is undetermined.

The rearrangement links TRBV5-4 to TRBJ2-1; 11 bases align to TRBD1. Sequenced material: PBMCs. The receptor was derived from a woman under 30 in good health and CMV-seronegative. The CDR3 DNA is TGTGCCAGCAGCTTGGGGGGGACAGGGGGCAATGAGCAGTTCTTC. Amino acid sequence: CASSLGGTGGNEQFF.